Following are 32 T cell receptor beta chains from one sample sequenced in a study of T cell changes during pregnancy in multiple sclerosis. This table comes from immunoSEQ multiplex PCR, and its TCRdb copy is limited to in-frame clones, with some not included. Found here are 40,000 to 55,000 clones, about 91% of them singletons; the top ten hold about 8.1%. The sequenced sample was CD8+ T cells from peripheral blood mononuclear cells, obtained after pregnancy. The receptors originated from a female donor with multiple sclerosis, enrolled in a pregnancy study.

This rearrangement joins TRBV7-6 to TRBJ2-7, with TRBD2 matching over 8 bases. Germline V gene data show CDR1 as SGHVS and CDR2 as FNYEAQ. The CDR3 has 14 amino acids. V was pared by 4 bases and J by 3 bases, with 5 bases of the junction left unmatched. The CDR3 DNA is TGTGCCAGCAGCTCCCCCGGGACTAGCTACGAGCAGTACTTC. Amino acid sequence: CASSSPGTSYEQYF.

This clone was observed a single time. V is TRBV5-6 and J is TRBJ2-1, with 10 bases fitting TRBD2. Germline CDR1 SGHDT, CDR2 YYEEEE. Unmatched junction bases numbered 16, after V lost 3 bases and J lost 7 bases. This CDR3 is built from 18 residues. CDR3: CASSWGVVVSGGANEQFF. The CDR3 nucleotides read TGTGCCAGCAGCTGGGGGGTCGTAGTGAGCGGGGGGGCGAATGAGCAGTTCTTC.

The chain joins TRBV7-6 to TRBJ2-7; 7 bases agree with TRBD1. CDR3 length: 13 residues. Losses at the gene ends were 4 bases for V and 6 bases for J; bases not matched to a gene: 6. Germline V gene data show CDR1 as SGHVS and CDR2 as FNYEAQ. CDR3 in amino acids: CASSSTGVGEQYF. The DNA for the CDR3 is TGTGCCAGCAGCTCCACAGGGGTTGGCGAGCAGTACTTC.

This clone was found a few times. This chain connects TRBV2 to TRBJ1-2; 10 nucleotides line up with TRBD1. The CDR3 loop spans 15 amino acids. CDR1 and CDR2 (germline): SNHLY, FYNNEI. With V trimmed by 4 bases and J by 3 bases, 5 bases remained unmatched. The CDR3 reads CASSGRGTGDYGYTF. The CDR3 nucleotides are TGTGCCAGCAGTGGGCGTGGGACAGGGGACTATGGCTACACCTTC. Supplemented by reference TRBV2 and TRBJ1-2, the full variable domain reads EPEVTQTPSHQVTQMGQEVILRCVPISNHLYFYWYRQILGQKVEFLVSFYNNEISEKSEIFDDQFSVERPDGSNFTLKIRSTKLEDSAMYFCASSGRGTGDYGYTFGSGTRLTVV.

The chain uses TRBV7-3 and TRBJ2-3; tentative D call: TRBD2 (5 bases). Trimming left V 5 bases short and J 6 bases short, with 9 bases between. Germline V gene data show CDR1 as SGHTA and CDR2 as FQGTGA. The CDR3 is 12 residues long. The CDR3 DNA reads as TGTGCCAGCAGCCAAGGCGGGGATACGCAGTATTTT. This encodes CASSQGGDTQYF.

V usage is TRBV30 and J usage is TRBJ2-3; D is uncertain. From germline, CDR1 is GTSNPN and CDR2 SVGIG (reference sequence). The V and J ends lost 5 bases and 4 bases respectively, with 7 bases between them. CDR3 length equals 11 residues. CDR3 region: CAWDAADTQYF. The DNA for the CDR3 is TGTGCCTGGGACGCGGCAGATACGCAGTATTTT.

The chain couples TRBV19 to TRBJ2-4; D remains unclear. Trimming removed 3 bases at V and 0 bases at J, with 12 bases between. Germline V CDR1 and CDR2: LNHDA, SQIVND (reference sequence). The CDR3 loop spans 16 amino acids. Here the CDR3 reads CASSIWPLEAKNIQYF. The CDR3 DNA reads TGTGCCAGTAGTATTTGGCCCCTCGAAGCCAAAAACATTCAGTACTTC. The full variable domain, its missing parts supplied by reference TRBV19 and TRBJ2-4, is DGGITQSPKYLFRKEGQNVTLSCEQNLNHDAMYWYRQDPGQGLRLIYYSQIVNDFQKGDIAEGYSVSREKKESFPLTVTSAQKNPTAFYLCASSIWPLEAKNIQYFGAGTRLSVL.

The chain joins TRBV5-4 to TRBJ1-1; D is ambiguous. V was trimmed by 0 bases and J by 1 base, leaving 13 bases between them. The CDR3 covers 16 residues. Germline V CDR1 and CDR2: SGHNT, YYREEE (reference sequence). The CDR3 DNA reads as TGTGCCAGCAGCTTGGACGGGGAATACGGGAACACTGAAGCTTTCTTT. Protein: CASSLDGEYGNTEAFF.

The rearrangement joins TRBV27 to TRBJ2-5, with D hard to call. The germline V and J ends were trimmed by 5 bases and 5 bases, with 9 bases remaining between them. The CDR3 has 12 residues. CDR1 is MNHEY, CDR2 SMNVEV, per germline (reference sequence). The DNA of the CDR3 is TGTGCCAGCAGTCCCGGGTGGGAGACCCAGTACTTC. Residues: CASSPGWETQYF.

V usage is TRBV11-1 and J usage is TRBJ1-3; a possible D gene is TRBD1 (6 bases). Trimming took 3 bases from V and 5 from J, leaving 14 bases between them. Germline loops: CDR1 SGHAT, CDR2 FQDESV (reference sequence). This CDR3 spans 15 amino acids. The CDR3 DNA reads TGTGCCAGCAGCTTTGGAACAGGGAGTCGAAACACCATATATTTT. It encodes CASSFGTGSRNTIYF.

The chain uses TRBV19 and TRBJ2-7; a weak D match, TRBD1 (6 bases). The CDR3 runs to 12 residues. V was pared by 6 bases and J by 3 bases, with 9 bases between. Germline assignment: CDR1 LNHDA and CDR2 SQIVND (reference sequence). DNA for the CDR3: TGTGCCAGTAGCCTGACAGGCTACGAGCAGTACTTC. Translating it yields CASSLTGYEQYF.

The chain has TRBV6-5 and TRBJ2-1; TRBD2 matches at 10 bases. Trimming took 8 bases from V and 7 from J; bases not matched to a gene: 8. Germline V gene data show CDR1 as MNHEY and CDR2 as SVGAGI. The CDR3 is made up of 14 amino acids. The CDR3 coding sequence is TGTGCCAGCGGCAAGCGGGGGGGCCATAATGAGCAGTTCTTC. It encodes CASGKRGGHNEQFF.

The rearrangement joins TRBV25-1 to TRBJ2-5, with TRBD2 as a possible D gene (6 bases). Germline CDR1 and CDR2: MGHDK and SYGVNS. The CDR3 runs to 15 residues. Trimming took 7 bases from V and 5 from J, leaving 20 bases between them. The CDR3 loop reads CASNIRRVLGETQYF. For the CDR3, the DNA is TGTGCCAGCAATATAAGGAGGGTTTTGGGGGAGACCCAGTACTTC.

The chain is built from TRBV19 and TRBJ2-7; D is ambiguous. There are 14 residues in the CDR3. Germline loops: CDR1 LNHDA, CDR2 SQIVND (reference sequence). The germline V and J ends were trimmed by 4 bases and 1 base, with 11 bases remaining between them. The CDR3 nucleotides read TGTGCCAGTAGTAGCGCGGCACTTTCCTACGAGCAGTACTTC. It translates to CASSSAALSYEQYF.

V is TRBV10-1 and J is TRBJ2-7, with 13 bases identical to TRBD2. Trimming at V came to 5 bases and at J to 2 bases, leaving 6 bases not matched to a gene. There are 16 residues in the CDR3. Germline CDR1 is WNHNN and CDR2 is SYGVQD (reference sequence). For the CDR3, the DNA is TGCGCCAGCAGTTTTTCCGGGACTAGCGGGACCTACGAGCAGTACTTC. It specifies CASSFSGTSGTYEQYF.

The chain recombines TRBV14 with TRBJ2-1; 12 nucleotides line up with TRBD2. V shed 0 bases, J shed 5 bases, and the junction held 5 bases outside the gene matches. Germline V CDR1 and CDR2: SGHDN, FVKESK. This CDR3 is 17 amino acids long. The DNA for the CDR3 is TGTGCCAGCAGCCAAGAGATAGGACTAGCGGGGAACAATGAGCAGTTCTTC. Translation: CASSQEIGLAGNNEQFF. The complete variable domain, with remaining parts taken from reference TRBV14 and TRBJ2-1, reads EAGVTQFPSHSVIEKGQTVTLRCDPISGHDNLYWYRRVMGKEIKFLLHFVKESKQDESGMPNNRFLAERTGGTYSTLKVQPAELEDSGVYFCASSQEIGLAGNNEQFFGPGTRLTVL.

This chain uses TRBV6-1 with TRBJ2-3; a possible D gene is TRBD2 (6 bases). CDR1 and CDR2 from the germline V gene are MNHNS and SASEGT. With 0 bases removed from V and 6 bases from J, the gap between germline ends came to 13 bases. The CDR3 has 15 amino acids. The CDR3 loop reads CASSEAISGGDTQYF. CDR3 sequence (DNA): TGTGCCAGCAGTGAAGCCATAAGCGGAGGGGATACGCAGTATTTT.

The chain is built from TRBV10-3 and TRBJ2-7, with a possible D match to TRBD2 (5 bases). Trimming stripped 4 bases from V and 7 bases from J, with 11 bases between. Germline values: CDR1 ENHRY, CDR2 SYGVKD. The CDR3 extends over 12 amino acids. In nucleotides, the CDR3 is TGTGCCATCAGTGTCGCCTCGGGAGAGCAGTACTTC. Translated: CAISVASGEQYF.

This chain uses TRBV29-1 with TRBJ2-7, with 8 bases matching TRBD1. The CDR3 runs 13 residues. J gave up 6 bases and V 3 bases, and 7 bases lay outside the gene matches. Germline-derived CDR1 and CDR2 are SQVTM and ANQGSEA. DNA of the CDR3: TGCAGCGTTGATGGTGGACAGGGAGCCGAGCAGTACTTC. Amino acids: CSVDGGQGAEQYF.

The gene calls are TRBV6-5 and TRBJ1-5, with D hard to call. This CDR3 contains 13 residues. Germline V lookup: CDR1 MNHEY, CDR2 SVGAGI. V lost 4 bases and J 4 bases, leaving 8 bases between the germline ends. The CDR3 loop reads CASSFKENQPQHF. Here the CDR3 DNA reads TGTGCCAGCAGTTTTAAGGAGAATCAGCCCCAGCATTTT.

The chain links TRBV6-5 to TRBJ2-6; no definite D call. Trimming removed 4 bases from V and 2 bases from J, with 6 bases in between. This CDR3 has 14 amino acids. Germline assignment: CDR1 MNHEY and CDR2 SVGAGI. CDR3 in amino acids: CASSWSAGANVLTF. The CDR3 nucleotides read TGTGCCAGCAGTTGGTCAGCTGGGGCCAACGTCCTGACTTTC.

In the case of this clone: The conserved phenylalanine or tryptophan is not found at the CDR3 terminus, so this likely reflects a read error. The DNA is left out, because the CDR3 cannot be placed on it with certainty; the CDR3 is given as TCRdb lists it. V usage is TRBV29-1 and J usage is TRBJ2-7; TRBD2, the table's D call, was not compared with the DNA. The CDR3 is 10 amino acids long, termini counted. Germline values: CDR1 SQVTM, CDR2 ANQGSEA. The CDR3 loop is CSVEPPDGGR.

Of note for this clone: Other DNA sequences within the sample encode an identical CDR3. The rearrangement links TRBV5-6 to TRBJ1-1, with 9 bases fitting TRBD1. CDR1 is SGHDT, CDR2 YYEEEE, per germline. V was pared by 5 bases and J by 6 bases, with 5 bases of the junction left unmatched. The CDR3 runs to 13 residues. CDR3 amino acids: CASRVQGAPEAFF. The CDR3 DNA follows: TGTGCCAGCAGAGTACAGGGGGCCCCTGAAGCTTTCTTT.

The rearrangement joins TRBV6-5 to TRBJ2-7; TRBD1 aligns across 9 bases. Unmatched junction bases numbered 9, after V lost 5 bases and J lost 7 bases. The CDR3 has 14 amino acids. Germline V gives CDR1 MNHEY, CDR2 SVGAGI. The CDR3 DNA follows: TGTGCCAGCAGTCCGGGACAGGGTTATACGGAGCAGTACTTC. Translation gives CASSPGQGYTEQYF.

The J gene is TRBJ2-7, the V gene TRBV10-2, with 8 bases that match TRBD1. This CDR3 is built from 15 residues. Germline V gene sequence: CDR1 WSHSY, CDR2 SAAADI. The ends lost 3 bases at V and 3 bases at J; junction bases unmatched: 7. CDR3 nucleotide sequence: TGCGCCAGCAGTGACGACAGGGGCCAGGACTACGAGCAGTACTTC. It is translated as CASSDDRGQDYEQYF.

The chain uses TRBV5-4 and TRBJ2-5, with 11 bases that match TRBD2. J was trimmed by 4 bases and V by 0 bases; bases with no gene match: 2. This CDR3 is 15 amino acids long. The germline CDR1 and CDR2 sequences are SGHNT and YYREEE (reference sequence). The chain's CDR3 is CASSLVAGGGETQYF. For the CDR3, the DNA is TGTGCCAGCAGCTTGGTAGCGGGGGGGGGAGAGACCCAGTACTTC.

This clone was seen only once. V and J are TRBV7-6 and TRBJ2-3; TRBD2 might be the D (7 bases). The CDR3 consists of 15 residues. Trimming pared 5 bases from V and 1 base from J, leaving 13 bases between. Germline assignment: CDR1 SGHVS and CDR2 FNYEAQ. The CDR3 DNA reads TGTGCCAGCAGCCCCGTAGGGGGGGGCACAGATACGCAGTATTTT. Protein sequence: CASSPVGGGTDTQYF.

The CDR3 sequence: CASTMAGRTSYEQYF. In DNA, the CDR3 is TGTGCCAGCACGATGGCGGGCAGGACCTCCTACGAGCAGTACTTC. The chain recombines TRBV6-5 with TRBJ2-7; tentative D call: TRBD2 (5 bases). CDR1 MNHEY and CDR2 SVGAGI come from the germline V gene. Trimming stripped 7 bases from V and 0 bases from J, with 16 bases between. The CDR3 totals 15 residues.

This chain joins TRBV5-4 and TRBJ2-1; no clear D gene. The CDR3 totals 13 residues. Between the trimmed V and J ends, which lost 3 bases and 5 bases, there was a span of 9 bases. CDR1 and CDR2 (germline): SGHNT, YYREEE (reference sequence). The CDR3 nucleotides are TGTGCCAGCAGCTCCGGCGAGGACAATGAGCAGTTCTTC. Translation gives CASSSGEDNEQFF.

The V and J genes are TRBV9 and TRBJ1-3, with D hard to call. Per germline, CDR1 SGDLS and CDR2 YYNGEE. The germline V and J ends were trimmed by 8 bases and 1 base, with 4 bases remaining between them. The CDR3 is 11 residues long. This chain's CDR3 is CASSSGNTIYF. As DNA, the CDR3 is TGTGCCAGTAGTTCTGGAAACACCATATATTTT. Variable domain in full (rest from reference TRBV9 and TRBJ1-3): DSGVTQTPKHLITATGQRVTLRCSPRSGDLSVYWYQQSLDQGLQFLIQYYNGEERAKGNILERFSAQQFPDLHSELNLSSLELGDSALYFCASSSGNTIYFGEGSWLTVV.

The V gene is TRBV5-4, the J gene TRBJ2-7; the match to TRBD2 covers 9 bases. The CDR3 consists of 15 residues. Looked up from germline, CDR1 is SGHNT and CDR2 is YYREEE (reference sequence). V shed 4 bases and J 1 base; nucleotides not matched to a gene: 6. CDR3 nucleotides: TGTGCCAGCAGCCCCCATACTAGCGGGTCCTACGAGCAGTACTTC. Translated: CASSPHTSGSYEQYF.

The chain recombines TRBV7-8 with TRBJ2-1; TRBD2 agrees at 11 bases. After removal of 2 bases from V and 8 bases from J, the junction contained 5 bases not matched to a gene. CDR1 and CDR2 (germline): SGHVS, FQNEAQ. The CDR3 consists of 15 residues. The CDR3 sequence: CASSLQLAGVDEQFF. The CDR3 DNA is TGTGCCAGCAGCTTACAACTAGCGGGAGTGGATGAGCAGTTCTTC. The whole variable domain, filled in from reference TRBV7-8 and TRBJ2-1, reads GAGVSQSPRYKVAKRGQDVALRCDPISGHVSLFWYQQALGQGPEFLTYFQNEAQLDKSGLPSDRFFAERPEGSVSTLKIQRTQQEDSAVYLCASSLQLAGVDEQFFGPGTRLTVL.